This entry concerns a single T cell receptor beta chain. Hyperthyroidism patients were newly diagnosed, under 2 months' duration, aged 18 to 65. Other autoimmune diseases, uncontrolled infections, pregnancy or lactation excluded patients from enrollment. Patients were diagnosed from clinical symptoms, serum thyroxine, TRAb, thyroid ultrasound and orbital computed tomography. The germline V gene has CDR1 MNHNS and CDR2 SASEGT. The CDR3 has 14 residues. With V trimmed by 4 bases and J by 5 bases, 5 bases remained unmatched. Amplifying from RNA transcripts, the study obtained TCR beta CDR3 regions. RT-PCR with HTBI primers came first, then second-round multiplex PCR. One entry per CDR3 protein, called by TCRdb with MiXCR from the multiplex PCR reads. The sample includes some 410,000 distinct CDR3 sequences, 21% of them seen just once. The data belong to a study of Graves' ophthalmopathy and Graves' hyperthyroidism. Study-level background: Upon initial diagnosis and before any treatment, peripheral blood was collected.

This chain connects TRBV6-1 to TRBJ2-5; 9 bases are a match to TRBD2. The TCR sequence derives from a woman aged 18-29 years with stable Graves' hyperthyroidism. Sequenced sample: peripheral blood. The CDR3 reads CASSGGLAWETQYF. CDR3 sequence (DNA): TGTGCCAGCAGTGGGGGACTAGCCTGGGAGACCCAGTACTTC.